This entry concerns a single T cell receptor beta chain. What it recognizes is unknown. Each TRB amplification used 250-500 ng of genomic DNA from blood. The CDR3 length is 15 residues. Per the germline V gene, CDR1 is KGHSH and CDR2 is LQKENI. The trim removed 4 bases at V and 2 bases at J, leaving 7 bases unmatched. Multiplex PCR with BIOMED2 TRB-A/B primer pools amplified TRB rearrangements. TCRdb independently ran MiXCR on the multiplex PCR reads; one entry per CDR3 protein. The table has roughly 7,200 distinct CDR3 sequences, about 25% seen once. These data originate in a study of T and B cells in COVID-19 patients. At the level of the study: The recovered patients had mostly mild to moderate COVID-19 with outpatient management.

Findings and caveats of the study: Patients with COVID-19 reportedly showed strongly skewed T cell receptor beta variable and joining gene usage.

The material sequenced was blood. The chain recombines TRBV18 with TRBJ1-1; the match to TRBD1 covers 7 bases. The origin of this receptor is a human donor with active COVID-19. The CDR3 bases are TGTGCCAGCTCACTGGGACAGTTAATAAACACTGAAGCTTTCTTT. Protein: CASSLGQLINTEAFF.